This TCR beta chain was documented in a study of cytomegalovirus exposure and HLA in healthy donors. Study as a whole: Out of 150 million to 200 million T cells, an earlier analysis found over 100 million unique TCR beta sequences in total. Notes on the study in general: Prior analysis indicated that the majority of TCR beta V segments exhibited productivity approximately 87% or approximately 30% of the time.

CDR1 is SGHRS and CDR2 is YFSETQ in the germline V gene. J gave up 2 bases and V 3 bases, and 3 bases lay outside the gene matches. The CDR3 contains 14 residues. This clone turned up a few times. The antigen is not known. PCR amplification relied on 60 Vbeta primers (plus 13 Jbeta primers). Profiled with immunoSEQ multiplex PCR; TCRdb holds only in-frame clones, not every one. Among about 90,000 clones, less than 75% were seen once, and the ten largest hold approximately 2.3%. The clonotype was recovered from a man in his thirties or forties in good health and CMV-seronegative. The J gene is TRBJ2-3, the V gene TRBV5-1; 7 positions agree with TRBD1. Sequenced sample: PBMCs. The CDR3 coding sequence is TGCGCCAGCAGCTGGGACAGACTCACAGATACGCAGTATTTT. This codes for CASSWDRLTDTQYF.